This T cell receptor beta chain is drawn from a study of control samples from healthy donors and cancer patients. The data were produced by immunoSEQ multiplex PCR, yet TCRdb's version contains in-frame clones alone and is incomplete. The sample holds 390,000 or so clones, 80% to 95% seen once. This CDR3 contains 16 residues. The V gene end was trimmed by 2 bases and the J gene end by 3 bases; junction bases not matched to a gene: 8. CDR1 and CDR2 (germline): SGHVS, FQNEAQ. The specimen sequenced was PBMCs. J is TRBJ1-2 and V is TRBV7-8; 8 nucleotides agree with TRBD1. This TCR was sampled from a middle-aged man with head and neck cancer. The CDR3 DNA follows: TGTGCCAGCAGCTTATACTCAGGGGGCTATGACTATGGCTACACCTTC. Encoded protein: CASSLYSGGYDYGYTF.